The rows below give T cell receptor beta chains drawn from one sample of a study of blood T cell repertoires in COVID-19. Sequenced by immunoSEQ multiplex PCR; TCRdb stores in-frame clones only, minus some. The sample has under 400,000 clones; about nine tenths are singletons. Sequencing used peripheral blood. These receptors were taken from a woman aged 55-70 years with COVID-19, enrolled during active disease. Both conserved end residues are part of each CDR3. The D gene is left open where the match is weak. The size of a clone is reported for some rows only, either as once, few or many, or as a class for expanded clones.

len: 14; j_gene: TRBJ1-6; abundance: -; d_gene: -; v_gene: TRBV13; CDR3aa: CASSLVTANSPLHF; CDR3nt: TGTGCCAGCAGCTTAGTGACAGCAAATTCACCCCTCCACTTT
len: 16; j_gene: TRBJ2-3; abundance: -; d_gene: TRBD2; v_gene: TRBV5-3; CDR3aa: CARSALRRGTTDTQYF; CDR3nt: TGTGCCAGAAGCGCCCTCCGGCGGGGGACGACAGATACGCAGTATTTT
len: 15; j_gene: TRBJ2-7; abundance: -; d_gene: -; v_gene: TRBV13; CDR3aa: CASSFGRGASYEQYF; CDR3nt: TGTGCCAGCAGCTTCGGCCGCGGGGCCTCCTACGAGCAGTACTTC
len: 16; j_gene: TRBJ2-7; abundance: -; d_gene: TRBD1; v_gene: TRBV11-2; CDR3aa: CASSLNPTGASYEQYF; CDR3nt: TGTGCCAGCAGCTTAAATCCGACAGGGGCCTCCTACGAGCAGTACTTC
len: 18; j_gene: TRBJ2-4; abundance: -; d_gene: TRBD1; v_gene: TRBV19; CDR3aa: CASSRNKYRDRDSNIQYF; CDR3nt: TGTGCCAGTAGTAGGAACAAATACCGGGACAGGGATTCTAACATTCAGTACTTC
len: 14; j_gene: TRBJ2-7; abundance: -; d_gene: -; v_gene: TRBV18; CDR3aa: CASSPGQKLYEQYF; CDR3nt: TGTGCCAGCTCACCAGGACAGAAGCTTTACGAACAGTACTTC
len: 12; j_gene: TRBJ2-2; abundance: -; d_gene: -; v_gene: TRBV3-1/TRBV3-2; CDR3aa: CASSPETGELFF; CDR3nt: TGTGCCAGCAGCCCTGAGACCGGGGAGCTGTTTTTT
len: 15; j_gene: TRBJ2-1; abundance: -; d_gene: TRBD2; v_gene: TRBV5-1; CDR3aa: CASSPSGGSYNEQFF; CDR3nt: TGCGCCAGCAGCCCTAGCGGGGGGAGCTACAATGAGCAGTTCTTC
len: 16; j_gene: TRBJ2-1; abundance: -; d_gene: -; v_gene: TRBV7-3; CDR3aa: CASSSLPRGLYNEQFF; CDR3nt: TGTGCCAGCAGCTCCCTGCCACGAGGGCTCTACAATGAGCAGTTCTTC
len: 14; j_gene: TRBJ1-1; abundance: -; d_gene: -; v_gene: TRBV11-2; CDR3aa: CASSQPAGGTEAFF; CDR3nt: TGTGCCAGCAGCCAACCCGCCGGCGGGACTGAAGCTTTCTTT
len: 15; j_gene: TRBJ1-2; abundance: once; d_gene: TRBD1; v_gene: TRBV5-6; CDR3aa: CASSSSYDRGYGYTF; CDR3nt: TGTGCCAGCAGCTCTTCTTATGACAGGGGATATGGCTACACCTTC
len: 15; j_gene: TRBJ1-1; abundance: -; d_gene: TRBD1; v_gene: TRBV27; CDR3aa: CASSLSDRVGTEAFF; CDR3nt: TGTGCCAGCAGTTTATCCGACAGGGTGGGGACTGAAGCTTTCTTT
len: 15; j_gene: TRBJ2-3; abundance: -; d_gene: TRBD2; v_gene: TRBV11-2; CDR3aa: CASRDKRGGTDTQYF; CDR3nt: TGTGCCAGCAGGGATAAGCGGGGGGGCACAGATACGCAGTATTTT
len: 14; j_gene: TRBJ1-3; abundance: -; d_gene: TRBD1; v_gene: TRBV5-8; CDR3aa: CASSFTGAGNTIYF; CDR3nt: TGTGCCAGCAGCTTTACAGGGGCTGGAAACACCATATATTTT
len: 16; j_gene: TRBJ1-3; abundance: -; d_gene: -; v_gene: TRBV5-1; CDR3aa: CASSRQPSGSGNTIYF; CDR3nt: TGCGCCAGCAGTCGCCAACCCTCAGGGTCTGGAAACACCATATATTTT
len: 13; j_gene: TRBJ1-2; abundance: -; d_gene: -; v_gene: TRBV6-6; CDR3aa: CASSPQGEEGYTF; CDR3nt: TGTGCCAGCAGTCCACAGGGAGAGGAGGGCTACACCTTC
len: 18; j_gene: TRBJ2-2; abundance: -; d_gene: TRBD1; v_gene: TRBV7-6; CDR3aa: CASSPNAPGQGYTGELFF; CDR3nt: TGTGCCAGCAGCCCGAATGCCCCGGGACAGGGATACACCGGGGAGCTGTTTTTT
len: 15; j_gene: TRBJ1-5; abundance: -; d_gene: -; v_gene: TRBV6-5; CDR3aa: CASREMGQQNQPQHF; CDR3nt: TGTGCCAGCAGGGAGATGGGGCAGCAAAATCAGCCCCAGCATTTT
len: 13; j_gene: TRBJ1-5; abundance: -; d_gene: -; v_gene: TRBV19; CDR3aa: CASRGNGDQPQHF; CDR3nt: TGTGCCAGTAGGGGAAACGGGGATCAGCCCCAGCATTTT
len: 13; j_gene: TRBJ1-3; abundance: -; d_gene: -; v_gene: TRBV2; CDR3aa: CASNTVSGNTIYF; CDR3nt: TGTGCCAGCAATACAGTCTCTGGAAACACCATATATTTT
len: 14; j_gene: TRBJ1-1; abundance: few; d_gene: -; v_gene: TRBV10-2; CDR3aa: CASSDWSLNTEAFF; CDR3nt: TGCGCCAGCAGTGACTGGAGCTTAAACACTGAAGCTTTCTTT
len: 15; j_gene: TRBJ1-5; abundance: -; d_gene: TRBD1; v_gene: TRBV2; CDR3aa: CASSRTGVEGQPQHF; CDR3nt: TGTGCCAGCAGTCGTACAGGGGTAGAGGGTCAGCCCCAGCATTTT